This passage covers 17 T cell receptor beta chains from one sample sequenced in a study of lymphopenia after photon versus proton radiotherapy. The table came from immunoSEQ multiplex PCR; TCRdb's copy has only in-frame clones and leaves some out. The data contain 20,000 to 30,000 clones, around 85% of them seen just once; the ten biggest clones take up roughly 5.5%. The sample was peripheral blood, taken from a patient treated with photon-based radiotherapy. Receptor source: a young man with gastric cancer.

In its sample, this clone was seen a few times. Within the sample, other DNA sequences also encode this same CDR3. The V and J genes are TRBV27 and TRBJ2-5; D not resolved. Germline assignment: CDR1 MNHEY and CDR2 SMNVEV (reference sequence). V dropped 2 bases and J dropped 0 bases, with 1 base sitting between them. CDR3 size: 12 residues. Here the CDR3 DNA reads TGTGCCAGCAGTTTAGACCAAGAGACCCAGTACTTC. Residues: CASSLDQETQYF.

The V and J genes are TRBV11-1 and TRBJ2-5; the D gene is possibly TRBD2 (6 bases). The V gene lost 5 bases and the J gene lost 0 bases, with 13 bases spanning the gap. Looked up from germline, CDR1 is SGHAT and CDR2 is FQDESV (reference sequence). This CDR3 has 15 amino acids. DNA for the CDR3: TGTGCCAGCAGCCGCGGGATGTCTTACCAAGAGACCCAGTACTTC. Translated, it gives CASSRGMSYQETQYF.

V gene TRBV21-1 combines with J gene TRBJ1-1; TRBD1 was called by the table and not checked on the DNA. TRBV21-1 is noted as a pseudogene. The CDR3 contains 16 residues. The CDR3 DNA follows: TGTGCCAGCAGCACGTCCTGTAGGGGTAAGAACACTGAAGCTTTCTTT. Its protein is CASSTSCRGKNTEAFF.

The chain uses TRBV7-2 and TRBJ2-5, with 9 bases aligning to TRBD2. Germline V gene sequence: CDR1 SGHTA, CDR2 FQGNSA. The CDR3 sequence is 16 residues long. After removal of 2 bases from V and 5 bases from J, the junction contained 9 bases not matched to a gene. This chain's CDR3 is CASSLWAGGPQETQYF. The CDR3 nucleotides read TGTGCCAGCAGCTTATGGGCGGGGGGGCCCCAGGAGACCCAGTACTTC.

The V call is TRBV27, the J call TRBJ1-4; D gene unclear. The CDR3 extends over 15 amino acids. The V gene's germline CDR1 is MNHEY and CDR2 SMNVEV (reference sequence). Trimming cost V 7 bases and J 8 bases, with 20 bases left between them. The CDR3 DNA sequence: TGTGCCAGCACAGCGTTACCACTACGTGGGGAAAAACTGTTTTTT. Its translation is CASTALPLRGEKLFF.

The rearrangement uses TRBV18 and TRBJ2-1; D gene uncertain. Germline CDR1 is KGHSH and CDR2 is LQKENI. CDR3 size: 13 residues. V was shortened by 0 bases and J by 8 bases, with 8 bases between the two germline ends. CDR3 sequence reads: CASSPPGWDEQFF. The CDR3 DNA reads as TGTGCCAGCTCACCACCGGGGTGGGATGAGCAGTTCTTC. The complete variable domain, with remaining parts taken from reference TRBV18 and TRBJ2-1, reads NAGVMQNPRHLVRRRGQEARLRCSPMKGHSHVYWYRQLPEEGLKFMVYLQKENIIDESGMPKERFSAEFPKEGPSILRIQQVVRGDSAAYFCASSPPGWDEQFFGPGTRLTVL.

CDR3 sequence: CASSDSGGYEQYF. The CDR3 region has the DNA TGTGCCAGCAGTGACTCAGGGGGCTACGAGCAGTACTTC. This chain joins TRBV6-1 and TRBJ2-7; TRBD1 matches at 7 bases. The CDR3 sequence is 13 residues long. Germline CDR1 is MNHNS and CDR2 is SASEGT. V was clipped by 3 bases and J by 3 bases; unmatched bases: 2.

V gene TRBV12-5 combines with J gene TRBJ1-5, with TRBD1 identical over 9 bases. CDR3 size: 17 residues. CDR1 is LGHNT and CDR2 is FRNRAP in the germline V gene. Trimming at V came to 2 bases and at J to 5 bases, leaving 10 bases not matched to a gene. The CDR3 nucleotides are TGTGCTAGTGGTTTGTTACTAACCGGGACAGGGTATCAGCCCCAGCATTTT. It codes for CASGLLLTGTGYQPQHF.

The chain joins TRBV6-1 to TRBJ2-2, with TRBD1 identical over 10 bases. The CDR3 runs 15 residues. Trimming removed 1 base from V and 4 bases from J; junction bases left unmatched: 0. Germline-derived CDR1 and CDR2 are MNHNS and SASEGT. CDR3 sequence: CASSEGQGATGELFF. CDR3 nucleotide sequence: TGTGCCAGCAGTGAAGGACAGGGGGCCACCGGGGAGCTGTTTTTT.

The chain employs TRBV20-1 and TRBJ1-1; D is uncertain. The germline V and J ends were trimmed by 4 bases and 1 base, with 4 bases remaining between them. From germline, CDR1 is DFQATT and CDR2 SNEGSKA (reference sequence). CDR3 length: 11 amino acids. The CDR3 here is CSAMENTEAFF. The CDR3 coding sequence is TGCAGTGCTATGGAGAACACTGAAGCTTTCTTT.

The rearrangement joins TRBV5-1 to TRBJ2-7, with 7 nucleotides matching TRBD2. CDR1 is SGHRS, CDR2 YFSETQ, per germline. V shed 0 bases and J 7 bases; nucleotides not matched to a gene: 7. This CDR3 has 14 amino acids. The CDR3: CASSLASTSNEQYF. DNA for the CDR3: TGCGCCAGCAGCTTGGCCTCGACTAGCAATGAGCAGTACTTC.

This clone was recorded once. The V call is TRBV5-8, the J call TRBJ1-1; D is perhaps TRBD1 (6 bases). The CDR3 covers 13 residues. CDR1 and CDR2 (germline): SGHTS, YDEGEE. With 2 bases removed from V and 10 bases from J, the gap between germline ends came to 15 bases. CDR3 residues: CASSFVYRDSAFF. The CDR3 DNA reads TGTGCCAGCAGCTTCGTTTACAGGGATTCAGCTTTCTTT.

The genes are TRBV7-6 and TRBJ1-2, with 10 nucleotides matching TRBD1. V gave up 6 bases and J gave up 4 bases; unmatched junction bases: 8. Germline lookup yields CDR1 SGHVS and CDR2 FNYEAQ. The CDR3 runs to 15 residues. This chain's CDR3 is CASSSGQGNFYGYTF. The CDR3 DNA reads TGTGCCAGCAGTTCGGGACAGGGGAATTTCTATGGCTACACCTTC.

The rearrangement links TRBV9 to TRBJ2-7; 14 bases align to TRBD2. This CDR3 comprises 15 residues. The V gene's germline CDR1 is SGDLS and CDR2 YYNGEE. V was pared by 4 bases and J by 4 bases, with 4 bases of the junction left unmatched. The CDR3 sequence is CASSRGTSGSYEQYF. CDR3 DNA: TGTGCCAGCAGCCGCGGGACTAGCGGGAGTTACGAGCAGTACTTC.

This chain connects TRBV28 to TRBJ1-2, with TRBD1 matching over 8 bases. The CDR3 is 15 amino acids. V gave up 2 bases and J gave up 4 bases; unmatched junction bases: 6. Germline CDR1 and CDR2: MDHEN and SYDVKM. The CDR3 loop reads CASSLNGQGLYGYTF. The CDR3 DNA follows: TGTGCCAGCAGTTTAAACGGACAGGGACTCTATGGCTACACCTTC.

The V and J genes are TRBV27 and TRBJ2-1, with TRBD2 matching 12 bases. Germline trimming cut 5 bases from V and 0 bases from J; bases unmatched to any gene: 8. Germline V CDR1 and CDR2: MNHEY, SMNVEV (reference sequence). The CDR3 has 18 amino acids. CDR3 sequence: CASSLAGGPGISYNEQFF. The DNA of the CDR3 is TGTGCCAGCAGTCTAGCGGGAGGGCCGGGAATCTCCTACAATGAGCAGTTCTTC.

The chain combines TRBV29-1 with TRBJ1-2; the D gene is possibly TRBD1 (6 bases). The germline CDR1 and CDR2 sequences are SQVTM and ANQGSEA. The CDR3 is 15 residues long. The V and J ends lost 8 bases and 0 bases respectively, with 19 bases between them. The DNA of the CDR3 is TGCAGCACGGGACCCGGACAGTCCGCTAACTATGGCTACACCTTC. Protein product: CSTGPGQSANYGYTF. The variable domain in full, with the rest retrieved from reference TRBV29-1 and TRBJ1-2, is SAVISQKPSRDICQRGTSLTIQCQVDSQVTMMFWYRQQPGQSLTLIATANQGSEATYESGFVIDKFPISRPNLTFSTLTVSNMSPEDSSIYLCSTGPGQSANYGYTFGSGTRLTVV.